This T cell receptor beta chain came from a study of OX40 agonist ivuxolimab in advanced cancers. On the study more broadly: All patients had ivuxolimab intravenously every 2 weeks at 0.01 to 10 mg/kg.

TCRdb keeps only in-frame clones here, not all; method: immunoSEQ multiplex PCR. The table includes some 81,000 clones, 85% detected once. The CDR3 consists of 13 residues. The V end lost 0 bases, the J end lost 4 bases, and 6 bases lay between the germline ends. CDR1 is MNHEY and CDR2 is SVGAGI in the germline V gene. The sequence derives from an adult with an advanced solid tumor such as melanoma, head and neck, liver or kidney cancer. This chain connects TRBV6-5 to TRBJ1-1, with D possibly matching TRBD1 (5 bases). Sequencing used CD4+ or CD8+ T cells sorted from blood, obtained in a trial of the OX40 agonist ivuxolimab. The CDR3 protein is CASSYSGGTEAFF. CDR3 coding DNA: TGTGCCAGCAGTTACTCTGGGGGCACTGAAGCTTTCTTT.